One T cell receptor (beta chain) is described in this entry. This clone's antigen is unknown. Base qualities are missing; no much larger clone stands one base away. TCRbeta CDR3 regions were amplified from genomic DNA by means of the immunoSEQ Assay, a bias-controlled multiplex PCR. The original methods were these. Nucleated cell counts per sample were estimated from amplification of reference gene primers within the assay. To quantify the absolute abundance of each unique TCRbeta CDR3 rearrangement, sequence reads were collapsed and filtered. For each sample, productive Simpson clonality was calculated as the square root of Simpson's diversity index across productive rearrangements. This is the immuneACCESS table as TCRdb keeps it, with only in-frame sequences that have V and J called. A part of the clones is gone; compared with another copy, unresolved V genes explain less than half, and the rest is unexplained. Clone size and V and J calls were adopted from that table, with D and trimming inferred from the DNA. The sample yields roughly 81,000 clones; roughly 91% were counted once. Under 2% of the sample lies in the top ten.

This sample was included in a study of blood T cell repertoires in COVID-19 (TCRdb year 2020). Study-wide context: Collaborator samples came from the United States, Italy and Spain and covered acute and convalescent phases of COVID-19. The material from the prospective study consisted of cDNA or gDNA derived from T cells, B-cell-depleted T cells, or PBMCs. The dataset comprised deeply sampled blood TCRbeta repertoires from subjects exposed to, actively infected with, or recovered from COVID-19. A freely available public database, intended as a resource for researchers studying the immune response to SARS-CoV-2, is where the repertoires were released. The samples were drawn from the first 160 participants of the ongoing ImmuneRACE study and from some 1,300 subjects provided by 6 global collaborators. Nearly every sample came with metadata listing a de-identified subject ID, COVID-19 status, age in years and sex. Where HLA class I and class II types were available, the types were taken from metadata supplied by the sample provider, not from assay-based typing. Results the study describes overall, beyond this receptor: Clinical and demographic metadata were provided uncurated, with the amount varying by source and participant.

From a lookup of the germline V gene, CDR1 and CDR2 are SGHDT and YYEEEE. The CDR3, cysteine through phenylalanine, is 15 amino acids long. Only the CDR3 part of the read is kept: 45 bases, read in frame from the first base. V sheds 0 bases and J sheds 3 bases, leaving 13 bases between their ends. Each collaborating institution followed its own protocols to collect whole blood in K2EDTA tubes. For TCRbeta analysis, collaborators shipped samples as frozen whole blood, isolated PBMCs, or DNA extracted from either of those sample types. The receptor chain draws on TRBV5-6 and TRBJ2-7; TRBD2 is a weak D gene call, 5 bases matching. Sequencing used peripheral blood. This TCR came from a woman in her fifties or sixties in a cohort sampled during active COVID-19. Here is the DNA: TGTGCCAGCAGCTTGGGAGGGTGGTCGTACTACGAGCAGTACTTC. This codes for CASSLGGWSYYEQYF. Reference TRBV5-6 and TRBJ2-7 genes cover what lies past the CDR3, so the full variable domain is DAGVTQSPTHLIKTRGQQVTLRCSPKSGHDTVSWYQQALGQGPQFIFQYYEEEERQRGNFPDRFSGHQFPNYSSELNVNALLLGDSALYLCASSLGGWSYYEQYFGPGTRLTVT.